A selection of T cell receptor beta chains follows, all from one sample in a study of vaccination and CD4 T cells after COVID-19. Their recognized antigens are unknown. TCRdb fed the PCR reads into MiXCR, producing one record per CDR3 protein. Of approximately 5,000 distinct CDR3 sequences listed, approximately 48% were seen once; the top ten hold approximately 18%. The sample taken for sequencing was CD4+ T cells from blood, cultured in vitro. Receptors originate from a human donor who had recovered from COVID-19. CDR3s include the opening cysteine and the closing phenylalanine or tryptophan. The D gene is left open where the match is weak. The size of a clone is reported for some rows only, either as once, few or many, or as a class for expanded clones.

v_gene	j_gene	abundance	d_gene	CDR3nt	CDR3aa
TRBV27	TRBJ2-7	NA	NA	TGTGCCAGCAGGGGGTGGTCAGTCGGTTACGAGCAGTACTTC	CASRGWSVGYEQYF
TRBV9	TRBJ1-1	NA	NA	TGTGCCAGCAGCGTAGTGTCGACGGTGAACACTGAAGCTTTCTTT	CASSVVSTVNTEAFF
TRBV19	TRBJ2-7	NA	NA	TGTGCCAGTAGTCAAGGGGCGGGGGCGGCCGAGCAGTACTTC	CASSQGAGAAEQYF
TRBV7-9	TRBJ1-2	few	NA	TGTGCCAGCAGCTTAGACGGTGCCCCAGTACACTATGGCTACACCTTC	CASSLDGAPVHYGYTF
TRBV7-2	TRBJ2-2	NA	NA	TGTGCCAGCAGCTTATACCGGAACACCGGGGAGCTGTTTTTT	CASSLYRNTGELFF
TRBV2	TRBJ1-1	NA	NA	TGTGCCAGCAACCTATACGAGGAGACTGAAGCTTTCTTT	CASNLYEETEAFF
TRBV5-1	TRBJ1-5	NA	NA	TGCGCCAGCAGCTTGGAAATAGGTCAGCCCCAGCATTTT	CASSLEIGQPQHF
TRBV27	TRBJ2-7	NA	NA	TGTGCCAGCAGTTTGCGACGGGGCGGCTACGAGCAGTACTTC	CASSLRRGGYEQYF
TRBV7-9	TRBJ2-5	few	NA	TGTGCCAGCAGCTCAGGTGTGACGGGGGAGACCCAGTACTTC	CASSSGVTGETQYF
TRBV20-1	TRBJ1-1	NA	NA	TGCAGTGCTAGAGGGGGGGACCGGAGCACTGAAGCTTTCTTT	CSARGGDRSTEAFF
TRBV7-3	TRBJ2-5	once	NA	TGTGCCAGCAGCTTAAGGCACTATCCCCAAGAGACCCAGTACTTC	CASSLRHYPQETQYF
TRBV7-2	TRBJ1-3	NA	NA	TGTGCCAGCAGCTTGGCAGGGACTGGAAACACCATATATTTT	CASSLAGTGNTIYF
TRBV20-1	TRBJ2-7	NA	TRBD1	TGCAGTGCTAGAACCCGGACAGGGGGCGAGCAGTACTTC	CSARTRTGGEQYF
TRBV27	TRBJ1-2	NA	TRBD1	TGTGCCAGAAGAAGACAGGGCGCCTTC	CARRRQGAF
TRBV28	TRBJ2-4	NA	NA	TGTGCCAGCAGTTTTCCAGGGACTGGAAACATTCAGTACTTC	CASSFPGTGNIQYF
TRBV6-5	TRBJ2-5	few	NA	TGTGCCAGCAGTTACGGGGTTAAAGAGACCCAGTACTTC	CASSYGVKETQYF
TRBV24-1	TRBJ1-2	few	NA	TGTGCCACCAGTGACCCCGGGAGGGGGGATGGCTACACCTTC	CATSDPGRGDGYTF
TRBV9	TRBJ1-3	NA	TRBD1	TGTGCCAGCAGCAACCGGGACAGATTTACCGGAAACACCATATATTTT	CASSNRDRFTGNTIYF
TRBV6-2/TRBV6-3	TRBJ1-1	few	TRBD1	TGTGCCAGCAGTTACTCGAGGACAGGGGACACTGAAGCTTTCTTT	CASSYSRTGDTEAFF
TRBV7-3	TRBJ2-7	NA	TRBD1	TGTGCCAGCAGCCCCGGACAGGGGGGGCCCTACGAGCAGTACTTC	CASSPGQGGPYEQYF
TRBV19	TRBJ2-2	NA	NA	TGTGCCAGTAACCCCCAGTTCACCGGGGAGCTGTTTTTT	CASNPQFTGELFF
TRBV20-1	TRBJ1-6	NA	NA	TGCAGTGCTAGAGGTCCCGGGGGTCTAAATTCACCCCTCCACTTT	CSARGPGGLNSPLHF
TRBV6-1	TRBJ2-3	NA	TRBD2	TGTGCCAGCAGTGAAGGACTAGCGGGATCCCTGGATACGCAGTATTTT	CASSEGLAGSLDTQYF
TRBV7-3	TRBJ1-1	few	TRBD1	TGTGCCAGCAGCCTAGCAGGGGGCAACACTGAAGCTTTCTTT	CASSLAGGNTEAFF
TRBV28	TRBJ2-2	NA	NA	TGTGCCAGCAGTTTACGGAGTGCAGCCGGGGAGCTGTTTTTT	CASSLRSAAGELFF
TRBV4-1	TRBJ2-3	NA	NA	TGCGCCAGCAGCCCGACCGCTAGCACAGATACGCAGTATTTT	CASSPTASTDTQYF
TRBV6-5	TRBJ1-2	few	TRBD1	TGTGCCAGCAGTTACTCCGGGACAGATAACTATGGCTACACCTTC	CASSYSGTDNYGYTF
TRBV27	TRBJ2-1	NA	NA	TGTGCCAGCACCCAGGGGACGATTTACAATGAGCAGTTCTTC	CASTQGTIYNEQFF
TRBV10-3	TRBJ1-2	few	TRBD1	TGTGCCAGCACCGCCCAGGGGGCGCAGGGCTACACCTTC	CASTAQGAQGYTF
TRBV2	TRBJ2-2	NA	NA	TGTGCCAGCAGTGATAGGCGGAACACCGGGGAGCTGTTTTTT	CASSDRRNTGELFF
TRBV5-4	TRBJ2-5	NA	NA	TGTGCCAGCAGCCGACCGGGGGAGGAAGAGACCCAGTACTTC	CASSRPGEEETQYF
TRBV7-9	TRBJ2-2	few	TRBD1	TGTGCCAGCAGCCCGACGACAGGGGGAGCCGGGGAGCTGTTTTTT	CASSPTTGGAGELFF
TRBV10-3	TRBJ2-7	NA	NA	TGTGCCATCAGTAATGTAGGGCAGGGGTTAAACGAGCAGTACTTC	CAISNVGQGLNEQYF
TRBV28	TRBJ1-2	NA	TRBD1	TGTGCCAGCAGTTTAGACACAGGGGGCCCCCTCTATGGCTACACCTTC	CASSLDTGGPLYGYTF
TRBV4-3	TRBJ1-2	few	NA	TGCGCCAGCAGCCAAGATTTTATCGGGACGAGGGGTGGCTACACCTTC	CASSQDFIGTRGGYTF
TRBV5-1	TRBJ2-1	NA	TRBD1	TGCGCCAGCAGCGACAGGACAGGGACCAATGAGCAGTTCTTC	CASSDRTGTNEQFF
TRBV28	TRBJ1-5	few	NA	TGTGCCAGCAGTGTGACGAAATCAGGGACCCAGCATTTT	CASSVTKSGTQHF
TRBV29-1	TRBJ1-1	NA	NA	TGCAGCGCCCTACCGACAGGAGACAAGAACACTGAAGCTTTCTTT	CSALPTGDKNTEAFF
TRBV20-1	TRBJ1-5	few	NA	TGCAGTGCTAGGGCCGGGACAAAGAATCAGCCCCAGCATTTT	CSARAGTKNQPQHF
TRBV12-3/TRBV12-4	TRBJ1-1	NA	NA	TGTGCCAGCAGTTTATTGGACACTGAAGCTTTCTTT	CASSLLDTEAFF
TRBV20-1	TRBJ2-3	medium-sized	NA	TGCAGTGCTCTCCCAATCACAGATACGCAGTATTTT	CSALPITDTQYF
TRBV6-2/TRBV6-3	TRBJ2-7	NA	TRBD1	TGTGCCAGCAAACCCGGGACAGCCACCTACGAGCAGTACTTC	CASKPGTATYEQYF
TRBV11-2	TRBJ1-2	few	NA	TGTGCCAGCAGCCGCGACAGCTACTATGGCTACACCTTC	CASSRDSYYGYTF
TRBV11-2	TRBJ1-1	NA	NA	TGTGCCAGCAGCTTTGGGCAGAACACGAACACTGAAGCTTTCTTT	CASSFGQNTNTEAFF
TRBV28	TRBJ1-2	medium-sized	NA	TGTGCCAGCAGTTTAGTGGCCGCACCTTATGGCTACACCTTC	CASSLVAAPYGYTF
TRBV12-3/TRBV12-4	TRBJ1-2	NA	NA	TGTGCCAGCAGTTTTTCCGGTTTTCTAGGAGGGTACACCTTC	CASSFSGFLGGYTF
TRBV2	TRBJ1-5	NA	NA	TGTGCCAGCAGTGAAGCGCGGGGGGGAATTTTTAATCAGCCCCAGCATTTT	CASSEARGGIFNQPQHF
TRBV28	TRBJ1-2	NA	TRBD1	TGTGCCAGCAGTCCCCGGACAGGGAACGTCTATGGCTACACCTTC	CASSPRTGNVYGYTF
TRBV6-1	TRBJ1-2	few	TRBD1	TGTGCCAGCAGACCTCCGGGACAGGGAGGAGGGTACACCTTC	CASRPPGQGGGYTF
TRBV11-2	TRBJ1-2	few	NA	TGTGCCAGCAGCTACGGGACGCGGGCTAACTATGGCTACACCTTC	CASSYGTRANYGYTF
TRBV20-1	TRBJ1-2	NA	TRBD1	TGCAGTGCTCCGGGACAGGGGGACTATGGCTACACCTTC	CSAPGQGDYGYTF